This entry features one T cell receptor (beta chain) sequence. RNA, at roughly 0.5 to 1 ug, was reverse transcribed with random hexamers. The method of amplification for TCR beta CDR3 was immunoSEQ multiplex PCR, covering 54 Vbeta and 13 Jbeta. A single record per CDR3 protein comes from TCRdb applying MiXCR to the immunoSEQ multiplex PCR reads. The table lists about 190,000 distinct CDR3 sequences, 95% of them singletons, with approximately 0.089% in the top ten. Germline V gene lookup returns CDR1 MGHRA and CDR2 YSYEKL. V was shortened by 0 bases and J by 5 bases, with 7 bases between the two germline ends. The CDR3 covers 13 residues. The data derive from a study of CD8 T cells in Susac syndrome. For the study at large: Sequenced Susac syndrome patients included 5 or 6 with clinically active disease and 8 or 9 in remission. Patients with Susac syndrome had blood drawn and were at that point therapy-naive, on corticosteroids, or on intravenous immunoglobulin alone.

The V call is TRBV4-1, the J call TRBJ2-5; no definite D call. This TCR came from a human donor with Susac syndrome. Sequencing used CD4+ T cells from PBMCs. CDR3: CASSQDPGETQYF. As DNA, the CDR3 is TGCGCCAGCAGCCAAGATCCTGGGGAGACCCAGTACTTC.